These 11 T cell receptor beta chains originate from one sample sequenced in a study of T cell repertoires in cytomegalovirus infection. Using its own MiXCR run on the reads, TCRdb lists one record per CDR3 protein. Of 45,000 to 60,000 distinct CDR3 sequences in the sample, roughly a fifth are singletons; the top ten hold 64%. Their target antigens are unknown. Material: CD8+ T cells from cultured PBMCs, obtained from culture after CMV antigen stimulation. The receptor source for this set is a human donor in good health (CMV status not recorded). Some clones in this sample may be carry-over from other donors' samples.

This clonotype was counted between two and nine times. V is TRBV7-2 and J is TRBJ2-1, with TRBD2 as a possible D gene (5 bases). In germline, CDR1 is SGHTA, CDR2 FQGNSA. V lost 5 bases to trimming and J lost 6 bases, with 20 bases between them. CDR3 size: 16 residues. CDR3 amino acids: CASSHPSSGGSNEQFF. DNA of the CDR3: TGTGCCAGCAGCCATCCCTCCAGCGGAGGAAGCAATGAGCAGTTCTTC. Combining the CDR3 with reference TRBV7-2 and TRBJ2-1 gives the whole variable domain GAGVSQSPSNKVTEKGKDVELRCDPISGHTALYWYRQSLGQGLEFLIYFQGNSAPDKSGLPSDRFSAERTGGSVSTLTIQRTQQEDSAVYLCASSHPSSGGSNEQFFGPGTRLTVL.

CDR3 sequence reads: CASSSGLDTQYF. The CDR3 DNA sequence: TGTGCCAGCAGCTCCGGTCTCGATACGCAGTATTTT. This chain uses TRBV11-2 with TRBJ2-3; D is uncertain. This CDR3 has 12 amino acids. CDR1 is SGHAT, CDR2 FQNNGV, per germline. V was shortened by 4 bases and J by 6 bases, with 8 bases between the two germline ends.

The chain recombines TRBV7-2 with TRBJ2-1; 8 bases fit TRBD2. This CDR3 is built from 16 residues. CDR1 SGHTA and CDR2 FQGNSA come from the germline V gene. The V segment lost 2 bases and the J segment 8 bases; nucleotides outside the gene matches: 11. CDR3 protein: CASSLSLRRGVDEQFF. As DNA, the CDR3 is TGTGCCAGCAGCTTATCTCTGCGGCGGGGGGTCGATGAGCAGTTCTTC.

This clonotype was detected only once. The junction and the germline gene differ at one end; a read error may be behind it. The CDR3 loop reads CAISLQRGQGNYGYTF. CDR3 DNA sequence: TGTGCCATCAGCTTGCAGCGAGGACAGGGGAACTATGGCTACACCTTC. The J gene is TRBJ1-2, the V gene TRBV7-2; 9 bases match TRBD1. From germline, CDR1 is SGHTA and CDR2 FQGNSA. This CDR3 has 16 amino acids.

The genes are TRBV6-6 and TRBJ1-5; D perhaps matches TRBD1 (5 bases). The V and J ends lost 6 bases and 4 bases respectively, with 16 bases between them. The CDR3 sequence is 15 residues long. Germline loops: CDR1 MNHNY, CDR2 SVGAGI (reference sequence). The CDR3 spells CASRPGTDRNQPQHF. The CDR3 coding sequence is TGTGCCAGCAGACCTGGGACGGATAGGAATCAGCCCCAGCATTTT.

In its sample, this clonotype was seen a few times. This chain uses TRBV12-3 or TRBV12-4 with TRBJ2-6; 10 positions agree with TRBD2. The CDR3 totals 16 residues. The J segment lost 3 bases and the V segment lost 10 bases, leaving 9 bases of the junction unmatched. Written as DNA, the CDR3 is TGTGCCACCCTACCTACTAGCGGGGATGGGGCCAACGTCCTGACTTTC. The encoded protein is CATLPTSGDGANVLTF.

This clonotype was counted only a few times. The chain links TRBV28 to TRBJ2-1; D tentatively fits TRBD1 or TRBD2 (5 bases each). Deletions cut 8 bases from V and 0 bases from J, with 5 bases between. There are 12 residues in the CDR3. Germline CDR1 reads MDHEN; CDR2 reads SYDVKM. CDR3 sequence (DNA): TGTGCCAGCGGGGGCTCCTACAATGAGCAGTTCTTC. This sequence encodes CASGGSYNEQFF.

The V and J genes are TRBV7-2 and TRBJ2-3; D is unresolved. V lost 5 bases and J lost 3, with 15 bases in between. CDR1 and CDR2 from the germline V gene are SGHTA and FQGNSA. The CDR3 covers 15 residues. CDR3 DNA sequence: TGTGCCAGCAGCCCCTCGTTGGCTCGGACAGATACGCAGTATTTT. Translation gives CASSPSLARTDTQYF.

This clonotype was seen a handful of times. As DNA, the CDR3 is TGTGCCAGCAGCTTAGGGGGAGTAGCTTTCTTT. This encodes CASSLGGVAFF. The chain uses TRBV7-2 and TRBJ1-1; D gene ambiguous. Trimming shortened V by 1 base and J by 10 bases, and 7 bases separated the two germline ends. The CDR3 consists of 11 residues. Germline-derived CDR1 and CDR2 are SGHTA and FQGNSA.

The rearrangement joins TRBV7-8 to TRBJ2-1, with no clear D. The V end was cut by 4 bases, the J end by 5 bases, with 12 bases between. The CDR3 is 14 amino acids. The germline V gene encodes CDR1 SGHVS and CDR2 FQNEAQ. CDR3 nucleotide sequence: TGTGCCAGCAGCTCCTCGGAGCTTAACAATGAGCAGTTCTTC. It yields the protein CASSSSELNNEQFF.

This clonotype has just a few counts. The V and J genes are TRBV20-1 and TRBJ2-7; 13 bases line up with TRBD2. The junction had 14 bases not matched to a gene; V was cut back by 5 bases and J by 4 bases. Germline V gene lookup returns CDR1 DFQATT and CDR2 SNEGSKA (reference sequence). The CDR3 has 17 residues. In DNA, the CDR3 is TGCAGTGCTCCTGGACTAGCGGGAGTGAATAACGTTTACGAGCAGTACTTC. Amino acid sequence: CSAPGLAGVNNVYEQYF.